A single sample is the source of the 30 T cell receptor beta chains below, sequenced in a study of radiation and T cells in renal cell carcinoma. The time point: baseline pretreatment blood. Treatment defined: 15 Gy SBRT to primary tumor, nephrectomy 4 weeks later. Here immunoSEQ multiplex PCR was the method, and the copy in TCRdb shows in-frame clones only, minus some. The profile shows 140,000 or so clones, approximately 90% of them singletons. Sequencing was performed on blood, taken from a patient whose treatment included radiotherapy and nephrectomy. These receptors were collected from a woman between 50 and 59 years old with renal cell carcinoma.

V usage is TRBV7-6 and J usage is TRBJ2-5; D is unclear. Germline V gives CDR1 SGHVS, CDR2 FNYEAQ. Deletions cut 4 bases from V and 3 bases from J, with 18 bases between. CDR3 size: 16 residues. The CDR3 loop is CASSSRLGYEEETQYF. DNA of the CDR3: TGTGCCAGCAGCTCCCGGCTAGGGTACGAGGAAGAGACCCAGTACTTC. The whole variable domain, filled in from reference TRBV7-6 and TRBJ2-5, reads GAGVSQSPRYKVTKRGQDVALRCDPISGHVSLYWYRQALGQGPEFLTYFNYEAQQDKSGLPNDRFSAERPEGSISTLTIQRTEQRDSAMYRCASSSRLGYEEETQYFGPGTRLLVL.

The chain employs TRBV9 and TRBJ2-3, with 7 bases aligning to TRBD1. This CDR3 has 14 amino acids. In germline, CDR1 is SGDLS, CDR2 YYNGEE. The J segment lost 5 bases and the V segment lost 0 bases, leaving 3 bases of the junction unmatched. The CDR3 DNA reads as TGTGCCAGCAGCGTAGGAGGGGGCAGAGATACGCAGTATTTT. Its translation is CASSVGGGRDTQYF.

This sequence joins TRBV15 and TRBJ2-2; D is undetermined. CDR1 is LNHNV, CDR2 YYDKDF, per germline (reference sequence). This CDR3 comprises 13 residues. With 0 bases removed from V and 5 bases from J, the gap between germline ends came to 4 bases. The CDR3: CATSRERTGELFF. The DNA of the CDR3 is TGTGCCACCAGCAGAGAACGTACCGGGGAGCTGTTTTTT. Filled out from reference TRBV15 and TRBJ2-2, the complete variable domain reads DAMVIQNPRYQVTQFGKPVTLSCSQTLNHNVMYWYQQKSSQAPKLLFHYYDKDFNNEADTPDNFQSRRPNTSFCFLDIRSPGLGDTAMYLCATSRERTGELFFGEGSRLTVL.

This chain connects TRBV30 to TRBJ1-6; D is uncertain. Looked up from germline, CDR1 is GTSNPN and CDR2 is SVGIG (reference sequence). This CDR3 has 14 residues. The V and J ends lost 2 bases and 5 bases respectively, with 10 bases between them. CDR3 nucleotides: TGTGCCTGGAGTAGGGCACGGAATAATTCACCCCTCCACTTT. This sequence encodes CAWSRARNNSPLHF. Together with reference TRBV30 and TRBJ1-6, the CDR3 gives the full variable domain: SQTIHQWPATLVQPVGSPLSLECTVEGTSNPNLYWYRQAAGRGLQLLFYSVGIGQISSEVPQNLSASRPQDRQFILSSKKLLLSDSGFYLCAWSRARNNSPLHFGNGTRLTVT.

The V and J genes are TRBV28 and TRBJ1-1; a weak D match, TRBD1 (6 bases). The ends were cut back, 5 bases at V and 4 bases at J, with 20 bases in the middle. Germline values: CDR1 MDHEN, CDR2 SYDVKM. The CDR3 runs to 16 residues. In DNA, the CDR3 is TGTGCCAGCAGTGCCCTCTTGGGGGCGGTGGTCACTGAAGCTTTCTTT. Translating it yields CASSALLGAVVTEAFF.

V gene TRBV6-1 combines with J gene TRBJ1-6, with D hard to call. V was cut by 2 bases and J by 7 bases, with 6 bases left in between. This CDR3 contains 13 residues. Per the germline V gene, CDR1 is MNHNS and CDR2 is SASEGT. This CDR3 is CASSERANSPLHF. CDR3 DNA sequence: TGTGCCAGCAGTGAACGGGCAAATTCACCCCTCCACTTT.

The chain joins TRBV19 to TRBJ2-3; 12 bases map to TRBD2. V was clipped by 7 bases and J by 2 bases; unmatched bases: 4. Germline V CDR1 and CDR2: LNHDA, SQIVND (reference sequence). This CDR3 comprises 15 residues. CDR3 protein: CASIRTSGDTDTQYF. The CDR3 coding sequence is TGTGCCAGTATCAGGACTAGCGGGGACACAGATACGCAGTATTTT.

J is TRBJ1-1 and V is TRBV6-4, with D possibly TRBD1 on 6 matching bases. Germline V gene lookup returns CDR1 MRHNA and CDR2 SNTAGT. The V gene lost 6 bases and the J gene lost 0 bases, with 14 bases spanning the gap. This CDR3 region has 15 residues. DNA of the CDR3: TGTGCCAGCAGGGACAGTTACTTCATGAACACTGAAGCTTTCTTT. This translates into CASRDSYFMNTEAFF.

This chain links TRBV5-4 with TRBJ1-1; weak D call: TRBD1 (6 bases). This CDR3 region has 13 residues. V lost 6 bases to trimming and J lost 6 bases, with 15 bases between them. Germline-derived CDR1 and CDR2 are SGHNT and YYREEE (reference sequence). The CDR3 DNA reads TGTGCCAGCAAGGGGGACCCCCTGGCTGAAGCTTTCTTT. It yields the protein CASKGDPLAEAFF. Combining the CDR3 with reference TRBV5-4 and TRBJ1-1 gives the whole variable domain ETGVTQSPTHLIKTRGQQVTLRCSSQSGHNTVSWYQQALGQGPQFIFQYYREEENGRGNFPPRFSGLQFPNYSSELNVNALELDDSALYLCASKGDPLAEAFFGQGTRLTVV.

This clone was recorded only once. The rearrangement joins TRBV19 to TRBJ1-2, with TRBD1 matching over 11 bases. From germline, CDR1 is LNHDA and CDR2 SQIVND (reference sequence). The ends lost 8 bases at V and 6 bases at J; junction bases unmatched: 11. This CDR3 is built from 15 residues. CDR3 DNA: TGTGCCAGTGTGAGGACAGGGGGCGCTCTGGATGGCTACACCTTC. Its protein is CASVRTGGALDGYTF.

This chain links TRBV19 with TRBJ1-5; no clear D. CDR3 length: 14 amino acids. The V end lost 5 bases, the J end lost 2 bases, and 10 bases lay between the germline ends. Germline lookup yields CDR1 LNHDA and CDR2 SQIVND (reference sequence). CDR3 protein: CASSASAGNQPQHF. CDR3 nucleotide sequence: TGTGCCAGTAGTGCCTCGGCGGGCAATCAGCCCCAGCATTTT.

The V call is TRBV30, the J call TRBJ1-2; the D gene is possibly TRBD1 (5 bases). Deletions cut 0 bases from V and 7 bases from J, with 21 bases between. The germline gives CDR1 GTSNPN, CDR2 SVGIG (reference sequence). This CDR3 has 16 amino acids. The chain's CDR3 is CAWSVQWRDPTGGYTF. The CDR3 DNA reads TGTGCCTGGAGTGTACAATGGAGGGACCCTACCGGTGGCTACACCTTC.

The rearrangement links TRBV6-1 to TRBJ1-2; 9 bases align to TRBD1. This CDR3 spans 18 amino acids. CDR1 MNHNS and CDR2 SASEGT come from the germline V gene. Trimming took 3 bases from V and 1 from J; bases not matched to a gene: 12. CDR3 in DNA: TGTGCCAGCAGTGAGTTGGGACGGACAGGGGTTTTTAACTATGGCTACACCTTC. Its protein product is CASSELGRTGVFNYGYTF.

The chain joins TRBV19 to TRBJ2-3; a weak D match, TRBD2 (6 bases). V shed 6 bases and J shed 14 bases, with 21 bases lying between them. There are 13 residues in the CDR3. Per germline, CDR1 LNHDA and CDR2 SQIVND (reference sequence). The CDR3 region is CASSYWGGQAWYF. The CDR3, as DNA: TGTGCCAGTAGCTATTGGGGAGGACAAGCTTGGTATTTT.

CDR3 region: CASSPRRAVVETQYF. The CDR3 region has the DNA TGCGCCAGCAGCCCTCGTAGGGCGGTGGTAGAGACCCAGTACTTC. The J gene is TRBJ2-5, the V gene TRBV5-1; unclear D gene. This CDR3 is 15 amino acids long. Germline CDR1 SGHRS, CDR2 YFSETQ. V was cut by 4 bases and J by 4 bases, with 17 bases left in between.

V and J are TRBV5-4 and TRBJ2-1; D is perhaps TRBD1 or TRBD2 (7 bases each). CDR1 is SGHNT, CDR2 YYREEE, per germline (reference sequence). The CDR3 is 15 residues long. Trimming pared 0 bases from V and 6 bases from J, leaving 13 bases between. The CDR3 DNA reads as TGTGCCAGCAGCTTGGAAAGCGGGACAGCCAATGAGCAGTTCTTC. Its translation: CASSLESGTANEQFF.

The rearrangement links TRBV19 to TRBJ2-1; D possibly corresponds to TRBD2 (5 bases). V was cut by 10 bases and J by 5 bases, with 15 bases left in between. Looked up from germline, CDR1 is LNHDA and CDR2 is SQIVND (reference sequence). The CDR3 sequence is 13 residues long. This chain's CDR3 is CATLGSTHNEQFF. The CDR3 DNA sequence: TGTGCCACTCTAGGGAGCACACACAATGAGCAGTTCTTC.

Comment on this clone: One junction end does not reproduce the germline sequence, and a read error may be involved. The chain joins TRBV10-3 to TRBJ1-1, with a possible D match to TRBD1 (6 bases). The CDR3 consists of 13 residues. Germline CDR1 reads ENHRY; CDR2 reads SYGVKD. CDR3 residues: CAISGTGNQPLHF. In DNA, the CDR3 is TGTGCCATCAGTGGAACAGGGAACCAACCTCTTCACTTT.

The chain is built from TRBV6-5 and TRBJ2-7; D ambiguous. This CDR3 region has 16 residues. The germline V and J ends were trimmed by 1 base and 3 bases, with 16 bases remaining between them. In germline, CDR1 is MNHEY, CDR2 SVGAGI. In nucleotides, the CDR3 is TGTGCCAGCAGTTACTACCACGACAAAGTGCGCTACGAGCAGTACTTC. This sequence encodes CASSYYHDKVRYEQYF.

The CDR3 loop reads CASSNSGYSNQPQHF. The CDR3 bases are TGTGCCAGTAGTAATTCGGGGTATAGCAATCAGCCCCAGCATTTT. The chain carries TRBV19 and TRBJ1-5; D gene unclear. Germline V gives CDR1 LNHDA, CDR2 SQIVND (reference sequence). This CDR3 region has 15 residues. V lost 4 bases, J lost 0 bases, and 10 bases lay in between.

The CDR3 loop reads CASSFAGAGEAFF. In DNA form, the CDR3 reads TGTGCCAGCAGCTTTGCAGGGGCCGGTGAAGCTTTCTTT. The chain recombines TRBV7-9 with TRBJ1-1; maybe TRBD1 (6 bases). Germline V gene data show CDR1 as SEHNR and CDR2 as FQNEAQ (reference sequence). V lost 3 bases to trimming and J lost 7 bases, with 12 bases between them. This CDR3 comprises 13 residues.

The chain recombines TRBV4-3 with TRBJ2-1; D remains ambiguous. Germline V CDR1 and CDR2: LGHNA, YSLEER. This CDR3 contains 15 residues. V dropped 0 bases and J dropped 0 bases, with 6 bases sitting between them. CDR3 in DNA: TGCGCCAGCAGCCAAGACAGAAGCTCCTACAATGAGCAGTTCTTC. This sequence encodes CASSQDRSSYNEQFF.

This clone was detected only once. This chain's CDR3 is CASSSALQGARGYTF. The CDR3 nucleotides are TGCGCCAGCAGCTCCGCCCTACAGGGGGCCCGTGGCTACACCTTC. This chain uses TRBV5-1 with TRBJ1-2; 9 bases map to TRBD1. Germline V gene lookup returns CDR1 SGHRS and CDR2 YFSETQ. Trimming took 3 bases from V and 7 from J; bases not matched to a gene: 10. The CDR3 has 15 amino acids.

This chain uses TRBV29-1 with TRBJ1-1; D is possibly TRBD1 (5 bases). The CDR3 is 12 residues long. Germline V lookup: CDR1 SQVTM, CDR2 ANQGSEA. V dropped 6 bases and J dropped 1 base, with 9 bases sitting between them. The CDR3 sequence is CSVGPGNTEAFF. CDR3 nucleotides: TGCAGCGTGGGACCAGGGAACACTGAAGCTTTCTTT.

This rearrangement joins TRBV5-1 to TRBJ1-4; D possibly corresponds to TRBD1 (5 bases). The CDR3 has 14 amino acids. Trimming took 2 bases from V and 3 from J, leaving 8 bases between them. The germline V gene has CDR1 SGHRS and CDR2 YFSETQ. This CDR3 reads CASSFQGSNEKLFF. The CDR3 DNA reads TGCGCCAGCAGCTTCCAGGGTTCTAATGAAAAACTGTTTTTT. Based on the CDR3 plus reference TRBV5-1 and TRBJ1-4, the full variable domain is KAGVTQTPRYLIKTRGQQVTLSCSPISGHRSVSWYQQTPGQGLQFLFEYFSETQRNKGNFPGRFSGRQFSNSRSEMNVSTLELGDSALYLCASSFQGSNEKLFFGSGTQLSVL.

This chain connects TRBV9 to TRBJ1-2; 9 nucleotides match TRBD1. The CDR3 runs to 14 residues. Germline V lookup: CDR1 SGDLS, CDR2 YYNGEE. The ends lost 3 bases at V and 8 bases at J; junction bases unmatched: 8. CDR3 coding DNA: TGTGCCAGCAGCGCCGCCGGGACAGGGAGAGGCTACACCTTC. As protein: CASSAAGTGRGYTF.

This sequence joins TRBV19 and TRBJ1-6; TRBD1 matches at 9 bases. The CDR3 has 16 residues. With 5 bases clipped from V and 6 bases from J, the junction kept 8 bases outside the gene matches. CDR1 and CDR2 from the germline V gene are LNHDA and SQIVND (reference sequence). The CDR3 DNA reads TGTGCCAGTAGTCAACAAATGACAGGGGGTAATTCACCCCTCCACTTT. It codes for CASSQQMTGGNSPLHF. The complete variable domain, with remaining parts taken from reference TRBV19 and TRBJ1-6, reads DGGITQSPKYLFRKEGQNVTLSCEQNLNHDAMYWYRQDPGQGLRLIYYSQIVNDFQKGDIAEGYSVSREKKESFPLTVTSAQKNPTAFYLCASSQQMTGGNSPLHFGNGTRLTVT.

This chain joins TRBV6-6 and TRBJ2-1; D is unclear. The CDR3 has 14 amino acids. CDR1 and CDR2 (germline): MNHNY, SVGAGI (reference sequence). Between the trimmed V and J ends, which lost 7 bases and 6 bases, there was a span of 16 bases. As DNA, the CDR3 is TGTGCCAGCACCAAAGATACCCAACGCAATGAGCAGTTCTTC. Protein product: CASTKDTQRNEQFF.

The chain joins TRBV5-1 to TRBJ2-3, with 7 bases fitting TRBD2. This CDR3 spans 18 amino acids. Germline trimming cut 1 base from V and 3 bases from J; bases unmatched to any gene: 14. CDR1 is SGHRS, CDR2 YFSETQ, per germline. CDR3 region: CASSLYPAGMGLTDTQYF. The CDR3 nucleotides are TGCGCCAGCAGCTTGTACCCGGCAGGGATGGGACTAACAGATACGCAGTATTTT.

This CDR3 is CASSEALAGVRHEQYF. The CDR3 coding sequence is TGTGCCAGCAGTGAAGCGTTGGCAGGGGTCCGCCACGAGCAGTACTTC. V is TRBV6-1 and J is TRBJ2-7, with D maybe TRBD1 (6 bases). Germline V CDR1 and CDR2: MNHNS, SASEGT. V was cut by 0 bases and J by 5 bases, with 17 bases left in between. This CDR3 contains 16 residues.